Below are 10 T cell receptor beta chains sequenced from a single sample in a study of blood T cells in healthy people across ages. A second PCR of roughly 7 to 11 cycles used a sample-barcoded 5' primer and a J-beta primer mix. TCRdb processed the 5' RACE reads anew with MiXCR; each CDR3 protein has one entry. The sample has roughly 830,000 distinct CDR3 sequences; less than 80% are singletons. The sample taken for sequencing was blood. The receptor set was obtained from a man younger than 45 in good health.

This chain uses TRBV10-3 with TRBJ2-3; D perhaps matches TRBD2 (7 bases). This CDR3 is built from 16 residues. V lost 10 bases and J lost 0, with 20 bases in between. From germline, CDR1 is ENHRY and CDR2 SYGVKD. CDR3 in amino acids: CASKPGGDTSTDTQYF. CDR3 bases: TGTGCCAGCAAACCGGGGGGCGATACTAGCACAGATACGCAGTATTTT.

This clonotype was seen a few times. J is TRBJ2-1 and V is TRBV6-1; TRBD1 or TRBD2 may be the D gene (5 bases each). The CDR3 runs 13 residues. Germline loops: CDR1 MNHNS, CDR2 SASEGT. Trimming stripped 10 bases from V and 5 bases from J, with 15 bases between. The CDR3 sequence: CATQRGTNNEQFF. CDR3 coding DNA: TGTGCCACCCAGAGGGGAACGAACAATGAGCAGTTCTTC.

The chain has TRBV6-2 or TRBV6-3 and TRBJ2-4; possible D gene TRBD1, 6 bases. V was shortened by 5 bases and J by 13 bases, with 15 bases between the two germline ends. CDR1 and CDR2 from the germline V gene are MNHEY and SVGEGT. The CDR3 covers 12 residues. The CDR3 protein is CASSTGNYVQYF. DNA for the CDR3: TGTGCCAGCAGTACAGGGAACTACGTGCAGTACTTC.

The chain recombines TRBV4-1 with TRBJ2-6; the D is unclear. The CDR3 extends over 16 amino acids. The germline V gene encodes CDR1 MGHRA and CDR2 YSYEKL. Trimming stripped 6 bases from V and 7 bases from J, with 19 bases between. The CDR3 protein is CASSPRASLGANVLTF. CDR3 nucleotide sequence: TGCGCCAGCAGTCCTAGGGCAAGCCTCGGAGCCAACGTCCTGACTTTC.

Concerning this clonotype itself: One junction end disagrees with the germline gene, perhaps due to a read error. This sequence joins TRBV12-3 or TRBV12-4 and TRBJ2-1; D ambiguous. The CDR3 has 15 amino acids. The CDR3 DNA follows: TGTGCCAGCAGTTTTTGGACGAGCTCCTTCAATGAGCAGTTCTTC. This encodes CASSFWTSSFNEQFF.

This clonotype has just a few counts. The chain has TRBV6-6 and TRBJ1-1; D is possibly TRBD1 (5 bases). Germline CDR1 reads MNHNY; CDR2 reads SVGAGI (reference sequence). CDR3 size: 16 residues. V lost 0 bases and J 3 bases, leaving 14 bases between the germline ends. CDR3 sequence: CASSYSRGPGDTEAFF. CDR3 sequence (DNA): TGTGCCAGCAGTTACTCGAGGGGCCCTGGGGACACTGAAGCTTTCTTT.

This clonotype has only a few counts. The CDR3 loop is CSVAGANVLTF. In DNA form, the CDR3 reads TGCAGCGTCGCAGGGGCCAACGTCCTGACTTTC. The chain carries TRBV29-1 and TRBJ2-6; D is unclear. CDR3 length equals 11 residues. Trimming removed 6 bases from V and 4 bases from J, with 4 bases in between. CDR1 SQVTM and CDR2 ANQGSEA come from the germline V gene.

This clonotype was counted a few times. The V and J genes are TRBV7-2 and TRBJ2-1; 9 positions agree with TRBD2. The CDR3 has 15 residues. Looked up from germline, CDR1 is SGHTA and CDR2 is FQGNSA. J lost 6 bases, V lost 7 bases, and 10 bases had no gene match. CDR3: CASTQVGTSSNEQFF. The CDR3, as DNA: TGTGCCAGCACCCAAGTCGGGACTAGCAGCAATGAGCAGTTCTTC. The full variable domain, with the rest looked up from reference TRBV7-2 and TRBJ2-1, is GAGVSQSPSNKVTEKGKDVELRCDPISGHTALYWYRQSLGQGLEFLIYFQGNSAPDKSGLPSDRFSAERTGGSVSTLTIQRTQQEDSAVYLCASTQVGTSSNEQFFGPGTRLTVL.

As DNA, the CDR3 is TGTGCCAGTAGTATGGGGCAGGGGAATTCACCCCTCCACTTT. Translated, it gives CASSMGQGNSPLHF. The chain has TRBV19 and TRBJ1-6; a possible D gene is TRBD1 (6 bases). The V and J ends lost 3 bases and 7 bases respectively, with 10 bases between them. Germline values: CDR1 LNHDA, CDR2 SQIVND (reference sequence). This CDR3 region has 14 residues.

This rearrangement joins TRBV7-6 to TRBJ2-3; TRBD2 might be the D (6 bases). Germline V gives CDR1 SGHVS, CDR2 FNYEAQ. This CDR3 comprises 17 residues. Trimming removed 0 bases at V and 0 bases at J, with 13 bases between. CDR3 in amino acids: CASSLAGLTPSTDTQYF. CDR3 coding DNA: TGTGCCAGCAGCTTAGCGGGACTTACTCCTAGCACAGATACGCAGTATTTT.